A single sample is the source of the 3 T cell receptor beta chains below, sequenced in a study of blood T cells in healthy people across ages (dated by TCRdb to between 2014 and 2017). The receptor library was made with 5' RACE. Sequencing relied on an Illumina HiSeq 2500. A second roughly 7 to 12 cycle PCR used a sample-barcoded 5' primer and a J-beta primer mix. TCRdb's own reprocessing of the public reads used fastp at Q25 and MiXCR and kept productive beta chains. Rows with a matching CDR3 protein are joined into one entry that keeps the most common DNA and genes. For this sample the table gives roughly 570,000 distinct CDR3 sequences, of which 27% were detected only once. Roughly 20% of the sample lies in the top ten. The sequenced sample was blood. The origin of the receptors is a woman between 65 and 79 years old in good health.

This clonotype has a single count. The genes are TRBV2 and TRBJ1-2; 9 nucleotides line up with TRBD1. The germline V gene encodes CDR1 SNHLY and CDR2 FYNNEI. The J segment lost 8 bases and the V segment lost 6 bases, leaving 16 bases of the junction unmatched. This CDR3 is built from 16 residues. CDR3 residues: CASRGFNTGGAEGYTF. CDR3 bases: TGTGCCAGCAGGGGCTTTAATACAGGGGGCGCGGAAGGCTACACCTTC.

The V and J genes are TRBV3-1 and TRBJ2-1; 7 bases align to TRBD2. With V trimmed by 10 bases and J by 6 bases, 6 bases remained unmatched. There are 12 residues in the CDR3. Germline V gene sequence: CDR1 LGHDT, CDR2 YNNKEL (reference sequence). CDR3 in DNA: TGTGCCATCCAGACGGGGGGCAATGAGCAGTTCTTC. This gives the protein CAIQTGGNEQFF.

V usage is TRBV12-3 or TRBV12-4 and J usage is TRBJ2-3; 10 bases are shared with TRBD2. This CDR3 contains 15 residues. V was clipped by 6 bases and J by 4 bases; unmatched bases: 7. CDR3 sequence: CASRRSGGAADTQYF. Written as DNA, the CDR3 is TGTGCCAGCAGACGAAGCGGGGGGGCCGCAGATACGCAGTATTTT.